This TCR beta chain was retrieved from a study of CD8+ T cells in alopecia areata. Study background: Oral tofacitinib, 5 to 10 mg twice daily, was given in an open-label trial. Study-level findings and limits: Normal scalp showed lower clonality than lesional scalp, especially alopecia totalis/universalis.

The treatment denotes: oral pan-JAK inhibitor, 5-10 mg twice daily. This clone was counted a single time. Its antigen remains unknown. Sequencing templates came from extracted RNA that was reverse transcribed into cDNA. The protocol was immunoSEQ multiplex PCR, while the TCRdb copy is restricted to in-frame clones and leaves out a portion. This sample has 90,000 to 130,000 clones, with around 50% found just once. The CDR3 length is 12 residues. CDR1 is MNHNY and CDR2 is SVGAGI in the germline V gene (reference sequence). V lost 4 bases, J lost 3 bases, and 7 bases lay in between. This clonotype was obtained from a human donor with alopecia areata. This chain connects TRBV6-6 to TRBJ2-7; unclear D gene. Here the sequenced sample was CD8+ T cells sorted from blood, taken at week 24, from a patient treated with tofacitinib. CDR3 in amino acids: CASSFLDYEQYF. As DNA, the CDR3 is TGTGCCAGCAGTTTCCTGGACTACGAGCAGTACTTC.